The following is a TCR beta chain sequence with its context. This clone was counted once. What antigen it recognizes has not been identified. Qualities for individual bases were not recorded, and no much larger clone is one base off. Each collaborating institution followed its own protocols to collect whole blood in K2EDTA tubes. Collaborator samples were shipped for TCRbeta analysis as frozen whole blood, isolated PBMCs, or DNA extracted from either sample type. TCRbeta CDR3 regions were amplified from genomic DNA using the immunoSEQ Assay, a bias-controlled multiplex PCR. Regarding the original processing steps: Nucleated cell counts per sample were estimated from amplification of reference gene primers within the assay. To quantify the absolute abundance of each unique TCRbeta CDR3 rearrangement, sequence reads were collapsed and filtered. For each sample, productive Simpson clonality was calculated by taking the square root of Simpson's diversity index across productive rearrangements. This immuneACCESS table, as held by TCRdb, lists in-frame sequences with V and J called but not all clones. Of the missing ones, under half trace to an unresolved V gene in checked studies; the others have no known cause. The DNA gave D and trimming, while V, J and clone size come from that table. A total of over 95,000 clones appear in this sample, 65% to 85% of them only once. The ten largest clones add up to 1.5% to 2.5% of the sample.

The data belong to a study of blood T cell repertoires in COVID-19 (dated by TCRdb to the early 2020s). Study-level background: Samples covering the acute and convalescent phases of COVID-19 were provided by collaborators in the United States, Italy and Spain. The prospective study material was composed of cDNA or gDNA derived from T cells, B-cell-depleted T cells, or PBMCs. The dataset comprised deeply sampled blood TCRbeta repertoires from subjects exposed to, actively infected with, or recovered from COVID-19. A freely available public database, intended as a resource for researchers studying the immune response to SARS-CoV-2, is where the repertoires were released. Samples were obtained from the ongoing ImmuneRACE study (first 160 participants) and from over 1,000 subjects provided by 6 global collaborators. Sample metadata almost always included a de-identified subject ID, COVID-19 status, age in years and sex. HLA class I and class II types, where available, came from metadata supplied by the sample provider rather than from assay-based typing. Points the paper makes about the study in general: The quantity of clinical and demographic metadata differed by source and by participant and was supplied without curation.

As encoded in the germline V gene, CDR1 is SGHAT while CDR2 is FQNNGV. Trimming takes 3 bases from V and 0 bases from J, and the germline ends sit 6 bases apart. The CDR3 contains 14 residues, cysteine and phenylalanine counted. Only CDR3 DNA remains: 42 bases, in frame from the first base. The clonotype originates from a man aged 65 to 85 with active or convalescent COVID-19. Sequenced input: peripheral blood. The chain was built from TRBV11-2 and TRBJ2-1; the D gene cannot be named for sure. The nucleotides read TGTGCCAGCAGCTTGGGCCCCTCCTACAATGAGCAGTTCTTC. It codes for CASSLGPSYNEQFF. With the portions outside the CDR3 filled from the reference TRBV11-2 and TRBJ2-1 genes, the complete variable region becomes EAGVAQSPRYKIIEKRQSVAFWCNPISGHATLYWYQQILGQGPKLLIQFQNNGVVDDSQLPKDRFSAERLKGVDSTLKIQPAKLEDSAVYLCASSLGPSYNEQFFGPGTRLTVL.